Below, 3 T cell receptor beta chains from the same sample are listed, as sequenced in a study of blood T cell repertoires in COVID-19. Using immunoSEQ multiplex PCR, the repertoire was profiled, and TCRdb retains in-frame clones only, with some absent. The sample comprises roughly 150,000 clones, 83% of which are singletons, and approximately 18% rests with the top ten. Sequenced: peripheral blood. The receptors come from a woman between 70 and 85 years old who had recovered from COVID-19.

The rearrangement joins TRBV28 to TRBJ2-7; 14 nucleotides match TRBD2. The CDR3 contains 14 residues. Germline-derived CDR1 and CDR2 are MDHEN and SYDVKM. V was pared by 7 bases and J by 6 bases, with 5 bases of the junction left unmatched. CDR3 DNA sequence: TGTGCCAGCACCCTGGGACTAGCGGGGGTCGAGCAGTACTTC. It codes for CASTLGLAGVEQYF.

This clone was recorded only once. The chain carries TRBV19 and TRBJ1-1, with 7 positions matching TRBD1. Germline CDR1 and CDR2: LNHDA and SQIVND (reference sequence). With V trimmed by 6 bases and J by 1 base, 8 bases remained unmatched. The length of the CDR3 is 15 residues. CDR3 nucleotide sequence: TGTGCCAGTAGCCAGACAGGGTGGGGGAACACTGAAGCTTTCTTT. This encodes CASSQTGWGNTEAFF.

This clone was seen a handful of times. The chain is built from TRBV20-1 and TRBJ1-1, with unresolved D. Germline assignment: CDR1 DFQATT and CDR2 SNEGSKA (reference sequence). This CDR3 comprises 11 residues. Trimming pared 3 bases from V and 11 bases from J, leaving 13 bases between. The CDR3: CSASPGWEAFF. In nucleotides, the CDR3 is TGCAGTGCTAGCCCCGGGTGGGAGGCTTTCTTT.